One T cell receptor beta chain is described in this entry. Its antigen is not known. Primers: 60 Vbeta forward and 13 Jbeta reverse. Produced via immunoSEQ multiplex PCR; TCRdb's table is partial and in-frame only. The table records 100,000 to 150,000 clones, just under 75% of them present only once. Germline-derived CDR1 and CDR2 are MDHEN and SYDVKM. Trimming left V 5 bases short and J 0 bases short, with 5 bases between. CDR3 size: 13 residues. This entry is derived from a study of cytomegalovirus exposure and HLA in healthy donors. Findings and limits, study-wide: It was in a later analysis that TCR association rates were seen to vary by HLA locus, highest for DRB1 and lowest for HLA-C.

This TCR was recovered from a man in his 60s in good health and CMV-seropositive. The sample taken for sequencing was PBMCs. This chain joins TRBV28 and TRBJ2-1; D unclear. The CDR3 DNA reads TGTGCCAGCAGTACAGACTCCTACAATGAGCAGTTCTTC. It translates to CASSTDSYNEQFF.